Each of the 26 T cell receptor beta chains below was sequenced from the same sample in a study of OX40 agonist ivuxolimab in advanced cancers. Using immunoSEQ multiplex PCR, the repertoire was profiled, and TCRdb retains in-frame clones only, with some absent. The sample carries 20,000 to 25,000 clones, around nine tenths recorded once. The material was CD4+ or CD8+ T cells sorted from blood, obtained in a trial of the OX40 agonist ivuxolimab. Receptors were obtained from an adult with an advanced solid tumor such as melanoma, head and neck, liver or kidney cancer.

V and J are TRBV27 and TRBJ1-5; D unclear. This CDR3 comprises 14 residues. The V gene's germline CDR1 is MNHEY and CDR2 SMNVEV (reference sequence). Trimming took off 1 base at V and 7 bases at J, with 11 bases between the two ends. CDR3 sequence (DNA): TGTGCCAGCAGTTTATTTTCGGGGAACCAGCCCCAGCATTTT. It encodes CASSLFSGNQPQHF.

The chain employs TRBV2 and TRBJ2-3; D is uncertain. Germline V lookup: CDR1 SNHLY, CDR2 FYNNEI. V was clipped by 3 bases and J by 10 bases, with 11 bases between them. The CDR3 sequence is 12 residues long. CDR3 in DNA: TGTGCCAGCAGTGAGGGTTCACCACCGCAGTATTTT. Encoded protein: CASSEGSPPQYF.

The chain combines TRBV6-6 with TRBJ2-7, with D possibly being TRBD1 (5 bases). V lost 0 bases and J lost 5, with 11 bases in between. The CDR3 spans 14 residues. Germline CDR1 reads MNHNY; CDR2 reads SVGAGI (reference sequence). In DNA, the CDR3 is TGTGCCAGCAGTTACTCCTCAGGGTCCGACGAGCAGTACTTC. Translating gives CASSYSSGSDEQYF.

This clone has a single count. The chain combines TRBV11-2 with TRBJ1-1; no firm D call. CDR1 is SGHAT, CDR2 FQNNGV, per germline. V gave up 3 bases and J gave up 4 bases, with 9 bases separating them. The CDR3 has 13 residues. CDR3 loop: CASSFGWSTEAFF. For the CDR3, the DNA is TGTGCCAGCAGCTTTGGCTGGAGCACTGAAGCTTTCTTT.

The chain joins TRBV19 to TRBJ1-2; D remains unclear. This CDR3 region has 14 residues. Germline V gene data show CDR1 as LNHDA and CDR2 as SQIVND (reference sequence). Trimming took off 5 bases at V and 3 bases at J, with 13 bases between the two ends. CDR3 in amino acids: CASSGNTVYYGYTF. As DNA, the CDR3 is TGTGCCAGTAGTGGGAACACAGTCTACTATGGCTACACCTTC.

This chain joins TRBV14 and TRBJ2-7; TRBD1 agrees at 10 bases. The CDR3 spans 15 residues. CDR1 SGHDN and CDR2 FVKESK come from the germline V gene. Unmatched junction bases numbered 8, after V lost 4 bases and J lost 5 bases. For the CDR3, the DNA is TGTGCCAGCAGCCGTCCCGGGACAGGGGACCACGAGCAGTACTTC. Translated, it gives CASSRPGTGDHEQYF.

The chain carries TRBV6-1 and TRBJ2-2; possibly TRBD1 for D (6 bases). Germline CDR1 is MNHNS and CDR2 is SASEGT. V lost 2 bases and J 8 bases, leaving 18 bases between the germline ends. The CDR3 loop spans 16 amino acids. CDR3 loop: CASSEILGAFPGELFF. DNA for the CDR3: TGTGCCAGCAGTGAAATTCTGGGGGCTTTCCCGGGGGAGCTGTTTTTT.

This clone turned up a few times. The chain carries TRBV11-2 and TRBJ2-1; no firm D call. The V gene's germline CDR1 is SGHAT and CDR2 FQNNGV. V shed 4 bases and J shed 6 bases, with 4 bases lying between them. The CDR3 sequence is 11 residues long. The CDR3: CASSSGNEQFF. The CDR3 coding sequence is TGTGCCAGCAGCTCCGGCAATGAGCAGTTCTTC.

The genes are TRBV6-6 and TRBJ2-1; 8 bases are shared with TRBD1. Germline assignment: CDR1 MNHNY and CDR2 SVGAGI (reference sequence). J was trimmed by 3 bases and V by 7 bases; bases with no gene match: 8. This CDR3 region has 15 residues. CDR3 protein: CASNRPGQDYNEQFF. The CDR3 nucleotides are TGTGCCAGCAATCGCCCGGGACAGGACTACAATGAGCAGTTCTTC.

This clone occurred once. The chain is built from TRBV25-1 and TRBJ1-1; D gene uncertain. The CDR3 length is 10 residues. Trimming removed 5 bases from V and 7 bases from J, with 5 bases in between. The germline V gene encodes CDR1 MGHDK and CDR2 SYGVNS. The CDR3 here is CASSSGEAFF. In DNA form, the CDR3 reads TGTGCCAGCAGTTCGGGTGAAGCTTTCTTT.

In DNA form, the CDR3 reads TGCAGCGTTGAGACCTATGGCTACACCTTC. This gives the protein CSVETYGYTF. The chain employs TRBV29-1 and TRBJ1-2; D remains ambiguous. V lost 3 bases and J lost 4, with 3 bases in between. From germline, CDR1 is SQVTM and CDR2 ANQGSEA. The CDR3 is 10 amino acids.

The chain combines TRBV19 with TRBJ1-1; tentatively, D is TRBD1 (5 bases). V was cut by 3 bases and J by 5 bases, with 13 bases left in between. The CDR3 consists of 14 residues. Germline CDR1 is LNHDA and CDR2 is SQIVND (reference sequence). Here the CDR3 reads CASSIPGYVTEAFF. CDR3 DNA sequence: TGTGCCAGTAGTATCCCAGGGTATGTGACTGAAGCTTTCTTT. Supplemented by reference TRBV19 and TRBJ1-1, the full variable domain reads DGGITQSPKYLFRKEGQNVTLSCEQNLNHDAMYWYRQDPGQGLRLIYYSQIVNDFQKGDIAEGYSVSREKKESFPLTVTSAQKNPTAFYLCASSIPGYVTEAFFGQGTRLTVV.

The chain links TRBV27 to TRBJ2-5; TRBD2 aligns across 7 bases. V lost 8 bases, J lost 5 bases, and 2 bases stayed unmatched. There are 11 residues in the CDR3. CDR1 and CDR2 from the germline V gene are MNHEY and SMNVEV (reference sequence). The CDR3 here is CASGLEETQYF. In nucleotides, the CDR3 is TGTGCCAGCGGACTAGAGGAGACCCAGTACTTC.

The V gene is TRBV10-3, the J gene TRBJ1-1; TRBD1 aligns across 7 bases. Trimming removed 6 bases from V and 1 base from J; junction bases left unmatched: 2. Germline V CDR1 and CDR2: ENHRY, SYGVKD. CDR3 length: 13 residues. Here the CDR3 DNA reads TGTGCCATCAGCCAGGGGGGGAACACTGAAGCTTTCTTT. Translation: CAISQGGNTEAFF.

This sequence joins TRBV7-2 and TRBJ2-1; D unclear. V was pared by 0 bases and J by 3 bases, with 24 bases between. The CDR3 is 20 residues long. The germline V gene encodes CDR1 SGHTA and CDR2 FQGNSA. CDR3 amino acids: CASSLAPRARASEVYNEQFF. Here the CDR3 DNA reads TGTGCCAGCAGCTTAGCCCCGCGAGCCCGAGCGTCAGAAGTCTACAATGAGCAGTTCTTC.

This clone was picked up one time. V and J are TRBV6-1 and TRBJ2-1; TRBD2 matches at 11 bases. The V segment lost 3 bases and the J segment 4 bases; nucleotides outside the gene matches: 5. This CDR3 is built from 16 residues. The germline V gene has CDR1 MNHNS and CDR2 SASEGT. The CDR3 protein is CASSEAGTSGYNEQFF. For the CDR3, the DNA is TGTGCCAGCAGTGAGGCGGGGACTAGCGGTTACAATGAGCAGTTCTTC.

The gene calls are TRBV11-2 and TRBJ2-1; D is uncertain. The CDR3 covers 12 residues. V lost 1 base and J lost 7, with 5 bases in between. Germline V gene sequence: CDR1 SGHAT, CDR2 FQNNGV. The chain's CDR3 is CASSLGYNEQFF. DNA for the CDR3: TGTGCCAGCAGCTTAGGATATAATGAGCAGTTCTTC.

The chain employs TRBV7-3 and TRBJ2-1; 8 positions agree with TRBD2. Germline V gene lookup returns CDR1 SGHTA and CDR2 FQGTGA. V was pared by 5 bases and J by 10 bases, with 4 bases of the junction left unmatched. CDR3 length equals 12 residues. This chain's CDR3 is CASSPAGGEQFF. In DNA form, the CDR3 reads TGTGCCAGCAGCCCGGCGGGGGGAGAGCAGTTCTTC.

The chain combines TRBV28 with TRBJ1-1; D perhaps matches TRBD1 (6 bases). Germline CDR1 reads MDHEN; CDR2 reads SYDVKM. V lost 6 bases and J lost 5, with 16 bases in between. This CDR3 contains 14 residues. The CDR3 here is CASSRGQRRTEAFF. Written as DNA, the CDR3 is TGTGCCAGCAGCCGAGGACAGCGGAGGACTGAAGCTTTCTTT. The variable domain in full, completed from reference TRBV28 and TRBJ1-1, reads DVKVTQSSRYLVKRTGEKVFLECVQDMDHENMFWYRQDPGLGLRLIYFSYDVKMKEKGDIPEGYSVSREKKERFSLILESASTNQTSMYLCASSRGQRRTEAFFGQGTRLTVV.

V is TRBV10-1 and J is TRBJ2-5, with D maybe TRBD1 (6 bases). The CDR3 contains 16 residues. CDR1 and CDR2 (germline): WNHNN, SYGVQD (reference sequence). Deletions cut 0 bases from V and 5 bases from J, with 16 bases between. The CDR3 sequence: CASSESTGLAGETQYF. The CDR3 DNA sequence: TGCGCCAGCAGTGAGTCGACAGGCCTTGCTGGGGAGACCCAGTACTTC.

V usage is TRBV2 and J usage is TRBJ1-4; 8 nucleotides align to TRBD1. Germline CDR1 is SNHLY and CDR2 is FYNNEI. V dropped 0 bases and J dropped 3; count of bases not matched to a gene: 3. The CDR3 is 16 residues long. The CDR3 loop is CASSEATGGANEKLFF. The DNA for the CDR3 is TGTGCCAGCAGTGAAGCCACAGGGGGGGCTAATGAAAAACTGTTTTTT.

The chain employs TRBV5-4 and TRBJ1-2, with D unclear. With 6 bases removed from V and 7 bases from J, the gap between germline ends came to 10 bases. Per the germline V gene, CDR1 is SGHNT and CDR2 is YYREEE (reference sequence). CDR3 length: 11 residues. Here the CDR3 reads CASTSGVGYTF. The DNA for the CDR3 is TGTGCCAGCACCTCGGGCGTTGGCTACACCTTC.

CDR3 protein: CASSILTHQPQHF. The CDR3 nucleotides read TGTGCCAGTAGTATCCTTACACATCAGCCCCAGCATTTT. The chain employs TRBV19 and TRBJ1-5; D ambiguous. V lost 3 bases and J lost 5, with 8 bases in between. Germline V gives CDR1 LNHDA, CDR2 SQIVND (reference sequence). The CDR3 runs to 13 residues.

CDR3 sequence: CASRQPGMETQYF. The CDR3 nucleotides are TGTGCCAGCAGGCAACCAGGGATGGAGACCCAGTACTTC. The chain carries TRBV27 and TRBJ2-5, with D possibly TRBD1 on 5 matching bases. Germline loops: CDR1 MNHEY, CDR2 SMNVEV (reference sequence). V lost 6 bases, J lost 5 bases, and 13 bases lay in between. The CDR3 totals 13 residues.

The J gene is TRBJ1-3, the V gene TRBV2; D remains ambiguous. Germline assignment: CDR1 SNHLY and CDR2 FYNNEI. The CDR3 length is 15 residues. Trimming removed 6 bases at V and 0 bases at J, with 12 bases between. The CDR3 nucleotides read TGTGCCAGCAGCCCCCCGATCAACTCTGGAAACACCATATATTTT. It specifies CASSPPINSGNTIYF.

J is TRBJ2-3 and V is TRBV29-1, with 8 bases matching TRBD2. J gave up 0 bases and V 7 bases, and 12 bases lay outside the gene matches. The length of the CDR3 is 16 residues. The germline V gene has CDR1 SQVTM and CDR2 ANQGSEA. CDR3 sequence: CSGDTGGALSTDTQYF. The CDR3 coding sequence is TGCAGCGGGGACACGGGGGGGGCCCTTAGCACAGATACGCAGTATTTT.